Listed below are T cell receptor beta chains from one sample, sequenced in a study of regulatory T cells in long-lasting Graves disease. Each CDR3 protein gets one entry after TCRdb re-called the multiplex PCR reads with MiXCR. The table records 300,000 to 400,000 distinct CDR3 sequences, more than 15% of them present only once. The sequenced sample was peripheral blood mononuclear cells (PBMCs), obtained at new diagnosis, from a patient treated with antithyroid drugs. Every receptor here comes from a female donor with Graves disease. Each CDR3 is given with its conserved first and last residue. Each record gives: V gene, D gene, clone size, J gene, CDR3 protein, CDR3 DNA. The D gene is left open where the match is weak. Not every row has a clone size; where given, it reads once, few, many or a size class.

TRBV27	-	many	TRBJ1-5	CASSLGAGVQPQHF	TGTGCCAGCAGTTTAGGGGCAGGGGTACAGCCCCAGCATTTT
TRBV12-3/TRBV12-4	-	few	TRBJ2-1	CASPGSRNNEQFF	TGTGCCAGCCCAGGATCCCGGAACAATGAGCAGTTCTTC
TRBV24-1	-	-	TRBJ2-1	CATSSTGPTDNEQFF	TGTGCCACCAGTTCAACGGGACCCACCGACAATGAGCAGTTCTTC
TRBV7-6	-	many	TRBJ2-7	CASSFGAVGYEQYF	TGTGCCAGCAGCTTCGGGGCTGTGGGGTACGAGCAGTACTTC
TRBV7-8	-	few	TRBJ2-1	CASSLRAGGTYNEQFF	TGTGCCAGCAGCTTAAGGGCAGGCGGGACTTACAATGAGCAGTTCTTC
TRBV20-1	-	many	TRBJ2-5	CSAQGRAVGETQYF	TGCAGTGCCCAGGGGCGAGCGGTGGGTGAGACCCAGTACTTC
TRBV28	-	many	TRBJ2-7	CASSWVGEQYF	TGTGCCAGCAGTTGGGTAGGCGAGCAGTACTTC
TRBV6-1	-	many	TRBJ1-4	CASSETGRATNEKLFF	TGTGCCAGCAGTGAAACTGGACGTGCAACTAATGAAAAACTGTTTTTT
TRBV12-3/TRBV12-4	TRBD1	many	TRBJ2-7	CASSSSWNGQGVSYEQYF	TGTGCCAGCAGTTCCTCCTGGAACGGACAGGGAGTCTCCTACGAGCAGTACTTC
TRBV2	-	-	TRBJ2-5	CASSEGGQGGIETQYF	TGTGCCAGCAGTGAGGGGGGGCAGGGTGGTATAGAGACCCAGTACTTC
TRBV3-1	-	many	TRBJ1-1	CASSRDGNTEAFF	TGTGCCAGCAGCCGGGACGGTAACACTGAAGCTTTCTTT
TRBV29-1	-	many	TRBJ2-7	CSAGEDHEQYF	TGCAGCGCCGGCGAAGACCACGAGCAGTACTTC
TRBV7-9	-	many	TRBJ2-5	CASSLGVVEETQYF	TGTGCCAGCAGCTTAGGAGTGGTGGAAGAGACCCAGTACTTC
TRBV11-2	TRBD1	many	TRBJ2-7	CASSYGQGAAYEQYF	TGTGCCAGCAGCTACGGACAGGGGGCAGCTTACGAGCAGTACTTC
TRBV28	TRBD1	-	TRBJ2-3	CASTHPGTGRGTQYF	TGTGCCAGCACTCACCCCGGGACAGGACGTGGTACGCAGTATTTT
TRBV12-3/TRBV12-4	TRBD2	many	TRBJ2-1	CASTLAGNYNEQFF	TGTGCCAGCACGCTAGCGGGGAACTACAATGAGCAGTTCTTC
TRBV12-3/TRBV12-4	-	many	TRBJ2-5	CASSIADLQETQYF	TGTGCCAGCAGTATCGCGGACCTCCAAGAGACCCAGTACTTC
TRBV6-8	TRBD1	-	TRBJ1-4	CASSYSLQGSTNEKPFF	TGTGCCAGCAGTTACTCGTTACAGGGGTCAACTAATGAAAAACCGTTTTTT
TRBV5-6	-	-	TRBJ1-2	CASSLVIGDGYTF	TGTGCCAGCAGCTTGGTGATAGGGGATGGCTACACCTTC
TRBV27	-	many	TRBJ2-4	CASSWTWNGAKNIQYF	TGTGCCAGCAGTTGGACGTGGAATGGGGCCAAAAACATTCAGTACTTC
TRBV27	-	many	TRBJ1-5	CASSTMADQPQHF	TGTGCCAGCAGTACGATGGCCGATCAGCCCCAGCATTTT
TRBV18	TRBD2	many	TRBJ2-1	CASSPRETPYNEQFF	TGTGCCAGCTCACCGCGGGAGACCCCCTACAATGAGCAGTTCTTC
TRBV27	-	many	TRBJ2-7	CASSPNRVGQYF	TGTGCCAGCAGTCCAAACCGGGTAGGTCAGTACTTC
TRBV24-1	TRBD2	many	TRBJ2-1	CATSDPLARGYNEQFF	TGTGCCACCAGTGACCCACTAGCGAGAGGGTACAATGAGCAGTTCTTC
TRBV25-1	-	few	TRBJ1-1	CASRDEGYTEAFF	TGTGCCAGCAGAGATGAGGGCTACACTGAAGCTTTCTTT
TRBV20-1	-	many	TRBJ1-5	CSATQGYNGNQPQHF	TGCAGTGCTACCCAAGGTTACAACGGCAATCAGCCCCAGCATTTT
TRBV2	-	many	TRBJ2-3	CASSEKLATDTQYF	TGTGCCAGCAGTGAAAAGCTAGCCACAGATACGCAGTATTTT
TRBV2	TRBD2	-	TRBJ2-7	CASSVVLAGPYEQYF	TGTGCCAGCAGTGTGGTCCTAGCGGGACCCTACGAGCAGTACTTC
TRBV12-3/TRBV12-4	TRBD2	many	TRBJ2-1	CASSLLLLAGGYIEQFF	TGTGCCAGCAGTTTGCTCTTACTAGCGGGAGGGTATATTGAGCAGTTCTTC
TRBV5-5	TRBD1	few	TRBJ2-1	CASSKTGNEQFF	TGTGCCAGCAGCAAGACAGGGAATGAGCAGTTCTTC
TRBV15	TRBD2	-	TRBJ2-2	CATSRELAGGTNTGELFF	TGTGCCACCAGCAGAGAACTAGCGGGAGGCACGAACACCGGGGAGCTGTTTTTT
TRBV28	-	many	TRBJ1-3	CASSPLGRVERGNTIYF	TGTGCCAGCAGTCCCCTCGGCAGGGTCGAGAGAGGAAACACCATATATTTT
TRBV11-2	-	-	TRBJ2-1	CASSLGWLTAHNEQFF	TGTGCCAGCAGCCTCGGTTGGCTAACAGCCCACAATGAGCAGTTCTTC
TRBV24-1	TRBD2	-	TRBJ2-2	CATSDFKASGSTGELFF	TGTGCCACCAGTGATTTTAAGGCTAGCGGAAGCACCGGGGAGCTGTTTTTT
TRBV20-1	-	-	TRBJ2-7	CSARKPATQGPHEQYF	TGCAGTGCTAGAAAACCCGCCACCCAAGGCCCCCACGAGCAGTACTTC
TRBV12-3/TRBV12-4	TRBD2	many	TRBJ2-2	CASSFPRTSGRNTGELFF	TGTGCCAGCAGTTTCCCCAGGACTAGCGGGAGAAACACCGGGGAGCTGTTTTTT
TRBV5-1	-	-	TRBJ2-2	CACRGLFNTGELFF	TGCGCCTGCCGGGGACTCTTTAACACCGGGGAGCTGTTTTTT
TRBV6-2/TRBV6-3	-	-	TRBJ2-2	CASSYSFRMEIGGTENTGELFF	TGTGCCAGCAGTTACTCATTTCGGATGGAGATTGGCGGGACCGAAAACACCGGGGAGCTGTTTTTT
TRBV11-2	-	many	TRBJ1-4	CASSFRGWGTNEKLFF	TGTGCCAGCAGCTTCAGGGGATGGGGGACTAATGAAAAACTGTTTTTT
TRBV12-3/TRBV12-4	TRBD2	many	TRBJ2-1	CASRGLAGGSEQFF	TGTGCCAGCAGGGGACTAGCGGGAGGGTCTGAGCAGTTCTTC
TRBV5-1	-	many	TRBJ2-7	CASSLEPGAPYEQYF	TGCGCCAGCAGCTTGGAGCCGGGGGCGCCCTACGAGCAGTACTTC
TRBV5-4	-	-	TRBJ2-4	CASSYQGTGDNIQYF	TGTGCCAGCAGCTACCAGGGGACGGGGGATAACATTCAGTACTTC
TRBV19	-	many	TRBJ1-6	CASNRGDLAPLHF	TGTGCCAGTAATCGGGGGGATTTGGCACCCCTCCACTTT
TRBV19	-	-	TRBJ1-2	CASSIDLSGGYTF	TGTGCCAGTAGTATCGACCTTTCGGGTGGCTACACCTTC
TRBV3-1	TRBD2	many	TRBJ2-3	CASSHRPLAGTDTQYF	TGTGCCAGCAGCCACCGGCCACTAGCGGGAACAGATACGCAGTATTTT
TRBV6-1	-	many	TRBJ2-7	CASSSRGPSSYEQYF	TGTGCCAGCAGCTCCCGTGGCCCGAGCTCCTACGAGCAGTACTTC
TRBV10-2	TRBD2	many	TRBJ2-3	CASSAPWTSGLTDTQYF	TGCGCCAGCAGTGCCCCTTGGACTAGCGGGCTAACAGATACGCAGTATTTT
TRBV2	TRBD1	many	TRBJ1-5	CASSTGGGGNQPQHF	TGTGCCAGCAGCACAGGGGGCGGTGGGAATCAGCCCCAGCATTTT
TRBV29-1	-	many	TRBJ2-3	CSAGDSTDTQYF	TGCAGCGCCGGGGACTCCACAGATACGCAGTATTTT
TRBV27	-	few	TRBJ1-1	CASSSRSEVRAIEAFF	TGTGCCAGCAGTTCAAGGAGCGAGGTGAGGGCGATTGAAGCTTTCTTT
TRBV12-3/TRBV12-4	TRBD2	many	TRBJ2-7	CASRSGGAYEQYF	TGTGCCAGCAGAAGCGGGGGGGCCTACGAGCAGTACTTC
TRBV12-3/TRBV12-4	TRBD1	many	TRBJ1-3	CASSRGQPGNTIYF	TGTGCCAGCAGCCGGGGACAGCCTGGAAACACCATATATTTT
TRBV12-3/TRBV12-4	-	many	TRBJ2-5	CASSLQETQETQYF	TGTGCCAGCAGTCTACAGGAGACCCAAGAGACCCAGTACTTC
TRBV7-2	TRBD2	-	TRBJ2-2	CASSSKGGGGTGELFF	TGTGCCAGCAGCTCGAAGGGGGGCGGGGGGACCGGGGAGCTGTTTTTT